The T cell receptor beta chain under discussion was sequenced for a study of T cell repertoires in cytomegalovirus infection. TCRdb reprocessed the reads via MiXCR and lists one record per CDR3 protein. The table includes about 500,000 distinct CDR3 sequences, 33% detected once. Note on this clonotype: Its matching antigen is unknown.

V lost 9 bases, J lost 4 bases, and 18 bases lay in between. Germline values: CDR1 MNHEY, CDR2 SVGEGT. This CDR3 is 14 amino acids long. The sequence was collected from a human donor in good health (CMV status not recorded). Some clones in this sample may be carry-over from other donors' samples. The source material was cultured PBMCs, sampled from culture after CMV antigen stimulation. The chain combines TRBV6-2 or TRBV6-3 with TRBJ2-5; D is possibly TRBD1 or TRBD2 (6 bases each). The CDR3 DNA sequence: TGTGCCAGTCGGGACACCGGAGGGCCAGAGACCCAGTACTTC. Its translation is CASRDTGGPETQYF.